The rows below give T cell receptor beta chains drawn from one sample of a study of T cells in Graves' hyperthyroidism and ophthalmopathy. MiXCR, run by TCRdb on the multiplex PCR reads, gives a single entry per CDR3 protein. The sample holds about 570,000 distinct CDR3 sequences, around 42% seen once. Sequencing input: peripheral blood or thyroid tissue (not recorded which). The source is an adult woman with Graves' disease, either hyperthyroidism or ophthalmopathy (not recorded which). Each CDR3 is given with its conserved first and last residue. Fields, in order: J gene, V gene, clone size, D gene, CDR3 DNA, CDR3 protein. D genes are given only for firm matches. Clone size is stated in some rows and not others, as once, few, many or a class when expanded.

j_call: TRBJ1-4; v_call: TRBV7-8; clone_size: many; d_call: NA; cdr3_nt: TGTGCCAGCAGATCGCAGGATAATGAAAATCTGTTTTTT; cdr3_aa: CASRSQDNENLFF
j_call: TRBJ1-1; v_call: TRBV29-1; clone_size: NA; d_call: NA; cdr3_nt: TGCAGCTTGGAAGGGGCAGTCCTTACCACTGAAGCTTTCTTT; cdr3_aa: CSLEGAVLTTEAFF
j_call: TRBJ1-1; v_call: TRBV20-1; clone_size: NA; d_call: NA; cdr3_nt: TGCAGTGCTATAGGGGGAATGAACACTGAAGCTTTCTTT; cdr3_aa: CSAIGGMNTEAFF
j_call: TRBJ2-7; v_call: TRBV5-1; clone_size: NA; d_call: NA; cdr3_nt: TGCGCCACGGCCCACGAGCCCTCCTACGAGCAGTACTTC; cdr3_aa: CATAHEPSYEQYF
j_call: TRBJ2-2; v_call: TRBV7-3; clone_size: NA; d_call: NA; cdr3_nt: TGTGCCAGCAGCCCCCAGGCCTACACCGGGGAGCTGTTTTTT; cdr3_aa: CASSPQAYTGELFF
j_call: TRBJ2-2; v_call: TRBV28; clone_size: few; d_call: NA; cdr3_nt: TGTGCCAGCAGTATCGGGACAGGGGAGCTGTTTTTT; cdr3_aa: CASSIGTGELFF
j_call: TRBJ2-7; v_call: TRBV15; clone_size: NA; d_call: TRBD1; cdr3_nt: TGTGCCACCAGCAGCTGGGACAGGCTCTACGAGCAGTACTTC; cdr3_aa: CATSSWDRLYEQYF
j_call: TRBJ1-5; v_call: TRBV10-3; clone_size: NA; d_call: TRBD1; cdr3_nt: TGTGCCATCAGTGACGGGACAGGGATTCAGCCCCAGCATTTT; cdr3_aa: CAISDGTGIQPQHF
j_call: TRBJ2-7; v_call: TRBV20-1; clone_size: NA; d_call: NA; cdr3_nt: TGCAGTGCTAGAGATGGGGGGTACGGCCGCGAGCAGTACTTC; cdr3_aa: CSARDGGYGREQYF
j_call: TRBJ2-7; v_call: TRBV19; clone_size: NA; d_call: TRBD1; cdr3_nt: TGTGCCAGTAGTCAAAGACAGGGGGCAATCTACGAGCAGTACTTC; cdr3_aa: CASSQRQGAIYEQYF
j_call: TRBJ1-5; v_call: TRBV12-3/TRBV12-4; clone_size: NA; d_call: NA; cdr3_nt: TGTGCCAGCAAAACGACGGAGGACAATCAGCCCCAGCATTTT; cdr3_aa: CASKTTEDNQPQHF
j_call: TRBJ1-4; v_call: TRBV2; clone_size: many; d_call: TRBD1; cdr3_nt: TGTGCCAGCAGTGAATCAGGGGGTCATAATGAAAAACTGTTTTTT; cdr3_aa: CASSESGGHNEKLFF
j_call: TRBJ2-2; v_call: TRBV2; clone_size: many; d_call: NA; cdr3_nt: TGTGCCAGCAGTGAAATTACTTCCGACCGGGGACAGCCAGACCGGAGGGGCGGGGAGCTGTTTTTT; cdr3_aa: CASSEITSDRGQPDRRGGELFF
j_call: TRBJ1-3; v_call: TRBV5-1; clone_size: many; d_call: NA; cdr3_nt: TGCGCCAGCAGCTTGGGGACCTCGAGCGACACCATATATTTT; cdr3_aa: CASSLGTSSDTIYF
j_call: TRBJ1-1; v_call: TRBV2; clone_size: few; d_call: NA; cdr3_nt: TGTGCCAGCGTGAACAGGGCGTCCCACACTGAAGCTTTCTTT; cdr3_aa: CASVNRASHTEAFF
j_call: TRBJ2-1; v_call: TRBV9; clone_size: few; d_call: TRBD1; cdr3_nt: TGTGCCAGCAGCGTAATGGGACAGGGGAACAATGAGCAGTTCTTC; cdr3_aa: CASSVMGQGNNEQFF
j_call: TRBJ2-5; v_call: TRBV7-9; clone_size: NA; d_call: TRBD1; cdr3_nt: TGTGCCAGCAGCTTGGCGGGACAGGGAAGACAAGAGACCCAGTACTTC; cdr3_aa: CASSLAGQGRQETQYF
j_call: TRBJ2-7; v_call: TRBV2; clone_size: many; d_call: TRBD2; cdr3_nt: TGTGCCAGCACCTGGCAGGCGGGGGGATACGAGCAGTACTTC; cdr3_aa: CASTWQAGGYEQYF
j_call: TRBJ1-5; v_call: TRBV6-4; clone_size: NA; d_call: NA; cdr3_nt: TGTGCCAGCAACCCACGGGGGGGGGATCAGCCCCAGCATTTT; cdr3_aa: CASNPRGGDQPQHF
j_call: TRBJ2-7; v_call: TRBV4-1; clone_size: many; d_call: NA; cdr3_nt: TGCGCCAGCAGCCAAGATGAGGACGAGCAGTACTTC; cdr3_aa: CASSQDEDEQYF
j_call: TRBJ2-7; v_call: TRBV5-1; clone_size: many; d_call: TRBD2; cdr3_nt: TGCGCCAGCAGCGAGACTAGCGGTCGCTACGAGCAGTACTTC; cdr3_aa: CASSETSGRYEQYF
j_call: TRBJ2-7; v_call: TRBV7-3; clone_size: many; d_call: NA; cdr3_nt: TGTGCCAGCAGGTTGCCCCGGTTTCCGACCTACGAGCAGTACTTC; cdr3_aa: CASRLPRFPTYEQYF
j_call: TRBJ1-2; v_call: TRBV12-5; clone_size: NA; d_call: NA; cdr3_nt: TGTGCTAGTGGTTTGATCGGGGGGAACTATGGCTACACCTTC; cdr3_aa: CASGLIGGNYGYTF
j_call: TRBJ1-5; v_call: TRBV12-3/TRBV12-4; clone_size: many; d_call: NA; cdr3_nt: TGTGCCAGCAGTTTAGAGTTAGGTCAGCCCCAGCATTTT; cdr3_aa: CASSLELGQPQHF
j_call: TRBJ2-7; v_call: TRBV9; clone_size: NA; d_call: NA; cdr3_nt: TGTGCCAGCAGCGTAGGAACCGGGACACCCTCCTACGAGCAGTACTTC; cdr3_aa: CASSVGTGTPSYEQYF
j_call: TRBJ2-5; v_call: TRBV28; clone_size: NA; d_call: NA; cdr3_nt: TGTGCCAGCAGTTTAGGGTCCGGGGAGGAGACCCAGTACTTC; cdr3_aa: CASSLGSGEETQYF
j_call: TRBJ1-1; v_call: TRBV7-6; clone_size: many; d_call: TRBD1; cdr3_nt: TGTGCCAGCAGCTCTAGGACAGGGGAAGCTTTCTTT; cdr3_aa: CASSSRTGEAFF
j_call: TRBJ1-5; v_call: TRBV10-1; clone_size: NA; d_call: NA; cdr3_nt: TGCGCCAGCAGTGAGGGCAGGGGCCGGGTGCCCCAGCATTTT; cdr3_aa: CASSEGRGRVPQHF
j_call: TRBJ2-5; v_call: TRBV20-1; clone_size: many; d_call: NA; cdr3_nt: TGCAGTGCTAGAGATCTAACTTCCCTCCAAGAGACCCAGTACTTC; cdr3_aa: CSARDLTSLQETQYF
j_call: TRBJ2-6; v_call: TRBV7-3; clone_size: NA; d_call: NA; cdr3_nt: TGTGCCAGCAGCAGAATACCAGGGTCTGGGGCCAACGTCCTGACTTTC; cdr3_aa: CASSRIPGSGANVLTF
j_call: TRBJ2-5; v_call: TRBV7-2; clone_size: NA; d_call: NA; cdr3_nt: TGTGCCAGCAGCTTAGCAGCTAGTGTTTGGAGAGAGACCCAGTACTTC; cdr3_aa: CASSLAASVWRETQYF
j_call: TRBJ1-4; v_call: TRBV2; clone_size: NA; d_call: NA; cdr3_nt: TGTGCCAGCTCTAGAGGGACGGCCACGAGGGGGCTGTTTTTT; cdr3_aa: CASSRGTATRGLFF
j_call: TRBJ2-2; v_call: TRBV9; clone_size: NA; d_call: TRBD1; cdr3_nt: TGTGCCAGCAGCGTGGAACCCGGGACAGGGGCCGGGGAGCTGTTTTTT; cdr3_aa: CASSVEPGTGAGELFF
j_call: TRBJ2-7; v_call: TRBV11-2; clone_size: once; d_call: TRBD2; cdr3_nt: TGTGCCAGCAGCACCCGAATTTTGGCCGGGAGGGCCTACGAGCAGTACTTC; cdr3_aa: CASSTRILAGRAYEQYF
j_call: TRBJ1-5; v_call: TRBV4-3; clone_size: NA; d_call: NA; cdr3_nt: TGCGCCAGCGGCCAAGACCGGGGAAGGATTCAGCCCCAGCATTTT; cdr3_aa: CASGQDRGRIQPQHF
j_call: TRBJ2-7; v_call: TRBV2; clone_size: many; d_call: NA; cdr3_nt: TGTGCCAGCATCGCCAGGCCGTTCTTATCTCCCTACGAGCAGTACTTC; cdr3_aa: CASIARPFLSPYEQYF
j_call: TRBJ2-2; v_call: TRBV7-9; clone_size: many; d_call: TRBD1; cdr3_nt: TGTGCCAGCAGCTGGGGACAGGGCACCGGGGAGCTGTTTTTT; cdr3_aa: CASSWGQGTGELFF
j_call: TRBJ1-1; v_call: TRBV24-1; clone_size: many; d_call: NA; cdr3_nt: TGTGCCACCAGTGATGGAGTCCAAGCTTTCTTT; cdr3_aa: CATSDGVQAFF
j_call: TRBJ2-5; v_call: TRBV3-1; clone_size: few; d_call: NA; cdr3_nt: TGTGCCAGCAGCCGACTTGGGGCCGCCCATCAGGGTCGAGAGACCCAGTACTTC; cdr3_aa: CASSRLGAAHQGRETQYF
j_call: TRBJ1-1; v_call: TRBV19; clone_size: few; d_call: NA; cdr3_nt: TGTGCCAGTAGTATCGCCTCCGGCGCGACGGCTTTCTTT; cdr3_aa: CASSIASGATAFF
j_call: TRBJ2-7; v_call: TRBV5-1; clone_size: many; d_call: NA; cdr3_nt: TGCGCCAGCAGCTTGGCCAAATCTAACGAGCAGTACTTC; cdr3_aa: CASSLAKSNEQYF
j_call: TRBJ2-3; v_call: TRBV7-3; clone_size: few; d_call: NA; cdr3_nt: TGTGCCAGCAGCTTAAATCCGCGGGCCGAAATTTCCCCTCAGTATTTT; cdr3_aa: CASSLNPRAEISPQYF
j_call: TRBJ2-1; v_call: TRBV24-1; clone_size: NA; d_call: NA; cdr3_nt: TGTGCCACCAGTGATTTTAGGGGTGAGCAGTTCTTC; cdr3_aa: CATSDFRGEQFF
j_call: TRBJ1-2; v_call: TRBV19; clone_size: NA; d_call: TRBD1; cdr3_nt: TGTGCCAGTAGTATGCAGCAGGGGGCCGGTGGCTACACCTTC; cdr3_aa: CASSMQQGAGGYTF
j_call: TRBJ2-7; v_call: TRBV10-2; clone_size: many; d_call: NA; cdr3_nt: TGCGCCAGCAGTGTGAGCACCCTTTTCCCTTACGAGCAGTACTTC; cdr3_aa: CASSVSTLFPYEQYF
j_call: TRBJ2-7; v_call: TRBV7-9; clone_size: many; d_call: NA; cdr3_nt: TGTGCCAGCAGCTCCGAAGACGGGCCATACTACGAGCAGTACTTC; cdr3_aa: CASSSEDGPYYEQYF
j_call: TRBJ2-2; v_call: TRBV5-4; clone_size: NA; d_call: NA; cdr3_nt: TGTGCCAGCAGCCCAGTCGCCCGGGGGGAGCTGTTTTTT; cdr3_aa: CASSPVARGELFF
j_call: TRBJ1-4; v_call: TRBV2; clone_size: NA; d_call: TRBD1; cdr3_nt: TGTGCCAGCAGGCCAGGGGGAGGAGAAAAACTGTTTTTT; cdr3_aa: CASRPGGGEKLFF
j_call: TRBJ1-1; v_call: TRBV15; clone_size: NA; d_call: TRBD1; cdr3_nt: TGTGCCACCAGCCGGGGACAGGGGAGCACTGAAGCTTTCTTT; cdr3_aa: CATSRGQGSTEAFF
j_call: TRBJ2-7; v_call: TRBV29-1; clone_size: NA; d_call: NA; cdr3_nt: TGCAGCAAGGACAGCGCCTACGAGCAGTACTTC; cdr3_aa: CSKDSAYEQYF
j_call: TRBJ2-7; v_call: TRBV10-3; clone_size: NA; d_call: TRBD1; cdr3_nt: TGTGCCATCAGAGCCGGGACAGGCGAGCAGTACTTC; cdr3_aa: CAIRAGTGEQYF
j_call: TRBJ1-4; v_call: TRBV20-1; clone_size: few; d_call: NA; cdr3_nt: TGCAGTGCTAGAGGACAGGCAACGACCGAAAAACTGTTTTTT; cdr3_aa: CSARGQATTEKLFF
j_call: TRBJ1-5; v_call: TRBV10-2; clone_size: few; d_call: NA; cdr3_nt: TGCGCCAGCAGTGAAGCCGGGGCCGGTTCCCAGCATTTT; cdr3_aa: CASSEAGAGSQHF
j_call: TRBJ1-1; v_call: TRBV3-1; clone_size: NA; d_call: NA; cdr3_nt: TGTGCCAGCAGCCAAGGGACAGTCCCCTGGAACACTGAAGCTTTCTTT; cdr3_aa: CASSQGTVPWNTEAFF
j_call: TRBJ2-5; v_call: TRBV6-1; clone_size: NA; d_call: NA; cdr3_nt: TGTGCCAGCAGTTACTATCCGGGGATATTAGGGACCCAGTACTTC; cdr3_aa: CASSYYPGILGTQYF
j_call: TRBJ1-2; v_call: TRBV12-3/TRBV12-4; clone_size: many; d_call: NA; cdr3_nt: TGTGCCAGCAGTAACTCCGGGACGGACTATGGCTACACCTTC; cdr3_aa: CASSNSGTDYGYTF
j_call: TRBJ2-5; v_call: TRBV15; clone_size: many; d_call: NA; cdr3_nt: TGTGCCACCAGCAGAGGAGCGGTAATTGAAGAGACCCAGTACTTC; cdr3_aa: CATSRGAVIEETQYF
j_call: TRBJ2-6; v_call: TRBV25-1; clone_size: NA; d_call: NA; cdr3_nt: TGTGCCAGTAACAGGTTGGCTGGGGCCAACGTCCTGACTTTC; cdr3_aa: CASNRLAGANVLTF
j_call: TRBJ1-2; v_call: TRBV11-2; clone_size: once; d_call: TRBD1; cdr3_nt: TGTGCCAGCAGCTATAGAGGGACAGGGGGATATGGTGGCTACACCTTC; cdr3_aa: CASSYRGTGGYGGYTF
j_call: TRBJ1-2; v_call: TRBV7-9; clone_size: many; d_call: TRBD1; cdr3_nt: TGTGCCAGCAGCTTTTGGGACAGGGATAGCTATGGCTACACCTTC; cdr3_aa: CASSFWDRDSYGYTF